A single TCR beta chain is shown here with its context. These data come from a study of blood T cell repertoires in COVID-19. Study details: Material from acute and convalescent COVID-19 was sourced from the United States, Italy and Spain. PBMCs, B-cell-depleted T cells, or T cells provided the cDNA or gDNA that made up the material.

Original data processing: Estimates of nucleated cell counts were drawn from the amplification of reference gene primers. TCRdb keeps only in-frame clones here, not all; method: immunoSEQ multiplex PCR. Clone size and V and J calls were adopted from that table, with D and trimming inferred from the DNA. This sample has 80,000 to 100,000 clones; about 74% occur once, and the top ten carry less than 5%. The CDR3 has 15 amino acids. Germline CDR1 and CDR2: KGHSH and LQKENI. V lost 5 bases to trimming and J lost 0 bases, with 14 bases between them. Seattle patient enrollment occurred during active infection, with longitudinal follow-up thereafter.

The specimen sequenced was peripheral blood. The source of this sequence is a man aged 65-85 years with COVID-19, enrolled during active disease. V gene TRBV18 combines with J gene TRBJ2-7; tentative D call: TRBD2 (6 bases). CDR3 nucleotide sequence: TGTGCCAGCTCAAAAGAAGGAGGGAGCTCCTACGAGCAGTACTTC. Protein sequence: CASSKEGGSSYEQYF.